Below, one T cell receptor (beta chain) is given with its context. The antigen is undetermined. The V gene's germline CDR1 is LNHDA and CDR2 SQIVND (reference sequence). V gave up 6 bases and J gave up 4 bases, with 10 bases separating them. This CDR3 comprises 12 residues. The entry originates in a study of cytomegalovirus exposure and HLA in healthy donors. Study results and limitations: Presence/absence results assume similar sequencing depth per donor, which may not hold.

PCR employed 60 Vbeta and 13 Jbeta primers. The protocol was immunoSEQ multiplex PCR, while the TCRdb copy is restricted to in-frame clones and leaves out a portion. In the table there are over 70,000 clones, 75% to 80% of which are singletons. The receptor's source is a man aged 25 to 40 in good health and CMV-seronegative. The rearrangement links TRBV19 to TRBJ2-7, with a tentative D call TRBD2 (5 bases). The sequenced sample was PBMCs. The CDR3 DNA reads as TGTGCCAGTAGCGAGGGAAAGTACGAGCAGTACTTC. Protein: CASSEGKYEQYF. Using reference TRBV19 and TRBJ2-7 for the parts outside the CDR3, the full variable domain is DGGITQSPKYLFRKEGQNVTLSCEQNLNHDAMYWYRQDPGQGLRLIYYSQIVNDFQKGDIAEGYSVSREKKESFPLTVTSAQKNPTAFYLCASSEGKYEQYFGPGTRLTVT.